The clone carrying this TCR beta chain appeared once. The data derive from a study of shared clonotypes between healthy human individuals. Trimming cost V 5 bases and J 8 bases; bases outside gene matches: 9. This CDR3 contains 15 residues. The germline gives CDR1 SSHAT, CDR2 FNYEAQ (reference sequence). Clones were sequenced by immunoSEQ multiplex PCR, and TCRdb holds only the in-frame ones, with some missing. Of some 1.5 million clones listed, under 99% were seen once; the top ten hold approximately 0.44%. The specimen was naive CD4+ T cells sorted from blood. The subset here: CD45RA+ positively selected. The gene calls are TRBV7-7 and TRBJ2-1, with TRBD1 matching over 10 bases. The sequence derives from a man aged 25-45 years in good health. The CDR3 loop reads CASSVDRGNGYEQFF. DNA of the CDR3: TGTGCCAGCAGCGTGGACAGGGGGAATGGGTATGAGCAGTTCTTC.